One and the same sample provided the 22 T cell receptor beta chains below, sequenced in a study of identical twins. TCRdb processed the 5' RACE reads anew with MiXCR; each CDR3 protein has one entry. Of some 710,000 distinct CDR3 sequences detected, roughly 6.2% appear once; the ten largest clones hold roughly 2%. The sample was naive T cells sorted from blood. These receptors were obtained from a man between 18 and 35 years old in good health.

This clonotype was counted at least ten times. CDR3 DNA sequence: TGTGCCAGCAGTTTAATGGGGGATGAGCAGTTCTTC. It codes for CASSLMGDEQFF. The J gene is TRBJ2-1, the V gene TRBV12-3 or TRBV12-4; either TRBD1 or TRBD2 may fit D (5 bases each). The CDR3 length is 12 residues. Deletions cut 2 bases from V and 8 bases from J, with 7 bases between.

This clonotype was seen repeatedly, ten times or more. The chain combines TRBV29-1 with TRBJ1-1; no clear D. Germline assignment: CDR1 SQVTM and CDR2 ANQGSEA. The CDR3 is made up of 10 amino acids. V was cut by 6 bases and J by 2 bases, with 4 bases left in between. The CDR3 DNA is TGCAGCGTCATTAACACTGAAGCTTTCTTT. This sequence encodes CSVINTEAFF.

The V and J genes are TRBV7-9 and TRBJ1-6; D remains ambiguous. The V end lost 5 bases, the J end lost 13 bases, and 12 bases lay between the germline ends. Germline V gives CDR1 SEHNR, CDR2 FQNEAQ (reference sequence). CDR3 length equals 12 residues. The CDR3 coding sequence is TGTGCCAGCAGCCCTGGCGTTCCCCCCCTCCACTTT. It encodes CASSPGVPPLHF.

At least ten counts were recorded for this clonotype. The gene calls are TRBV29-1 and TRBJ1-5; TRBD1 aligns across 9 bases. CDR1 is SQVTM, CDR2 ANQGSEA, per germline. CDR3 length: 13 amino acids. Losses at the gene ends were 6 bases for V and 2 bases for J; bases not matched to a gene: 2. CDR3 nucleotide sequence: TGCAGCGTGTGGACAGGGGGCAATCAGCCCCAGCATTTT. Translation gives CSVWTGGNQPQHF.

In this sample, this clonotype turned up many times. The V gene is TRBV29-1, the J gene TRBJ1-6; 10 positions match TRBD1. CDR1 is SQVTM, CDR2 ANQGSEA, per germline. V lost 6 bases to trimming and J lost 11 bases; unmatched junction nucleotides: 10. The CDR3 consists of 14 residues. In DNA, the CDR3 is TGCAGCGTGCTTTCCGGGACAGGGGATCCACCCCTCCACTTT. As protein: CSVLSGTGDPPLHF.

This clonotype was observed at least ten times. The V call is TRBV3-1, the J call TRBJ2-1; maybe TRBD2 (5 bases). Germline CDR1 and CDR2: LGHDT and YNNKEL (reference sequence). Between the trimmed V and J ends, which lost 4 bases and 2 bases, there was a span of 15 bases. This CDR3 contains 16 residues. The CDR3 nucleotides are TGTGCCAGCAGCCCCCGTGACTACCATCCCTACAATGAGCAGTTCTTC. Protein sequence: CASSPRDYHPYNEQFF.

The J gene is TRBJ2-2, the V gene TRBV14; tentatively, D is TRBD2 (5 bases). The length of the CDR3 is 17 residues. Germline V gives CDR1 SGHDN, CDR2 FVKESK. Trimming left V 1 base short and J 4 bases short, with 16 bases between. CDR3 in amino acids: CASSQVEYRELTGELFF. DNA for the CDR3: TGTGCCAGCAGCCAAGTGGAATACCGGGAACTCACCGGGGAGCTGTTTTTT.

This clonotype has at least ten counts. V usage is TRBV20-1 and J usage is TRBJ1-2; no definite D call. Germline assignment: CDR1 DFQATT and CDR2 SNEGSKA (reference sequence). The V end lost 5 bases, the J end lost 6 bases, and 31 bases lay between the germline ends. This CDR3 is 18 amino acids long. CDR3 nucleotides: TGCAGTGCTCCGGACCCCGGACGGACTCGCGATCATAGAAATGGCTACACCTTC. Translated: CSAPDPGRTRDHRNGYTF.

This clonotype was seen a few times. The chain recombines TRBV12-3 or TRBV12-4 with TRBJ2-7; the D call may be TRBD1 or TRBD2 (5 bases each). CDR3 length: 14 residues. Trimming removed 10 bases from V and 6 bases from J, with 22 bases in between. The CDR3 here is CATRDGLQGREQYF. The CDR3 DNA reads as TGTGCCACCCGAGACGGCCTCCAGGGACGCGAGCAGTACTTC.

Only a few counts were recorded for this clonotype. The CDR3 coding sequence is TGTGCCAGTAGTAAAAGGACTAGCGGGAGAGGAGAAGATACGCAGTATTTT. As protein: CASSKRTSGRGEDTQYF. The chain couples TRBV19 to TRBJ2-3; 13 positions match TRBD2. Germline lookup yields CDR1 LNHDA and CDR2 SQIVND (reference sequence). The CDR3 is made up of 17 amino acids. After removal of 4 bases from V and 5 bases from J, the junction contained 9 bases not matched to a gene. The full variable domain, its missing parts supplied by reference TRBV19 and TRBJ2-3, is DGGITQSPKYLFRKEGQNVTLSCEQNLNHDAMYWYRQDPGQGLRLIYYSQIVNDFQKGDIAEGYSVSREKKESFPLTVTSAQKNPTAFYLCASSKRTSGRGEDTQYFGPGTRLTVL.

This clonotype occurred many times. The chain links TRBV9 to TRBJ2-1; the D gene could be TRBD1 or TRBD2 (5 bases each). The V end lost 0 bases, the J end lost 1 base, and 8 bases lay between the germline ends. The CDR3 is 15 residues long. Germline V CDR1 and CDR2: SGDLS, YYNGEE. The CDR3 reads CASSVEGRSYNEQFF. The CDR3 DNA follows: TGTGCCAGCAGCGTAGAGGGGAGATCCTACAATGAGCAGTTCTTC.

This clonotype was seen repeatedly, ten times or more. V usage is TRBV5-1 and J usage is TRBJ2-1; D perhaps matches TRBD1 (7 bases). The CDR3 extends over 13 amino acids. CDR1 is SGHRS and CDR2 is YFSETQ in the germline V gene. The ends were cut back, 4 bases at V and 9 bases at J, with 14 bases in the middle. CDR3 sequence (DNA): TGCGCCAGCAGCGCCCTGGAGGGGGCTGAGCAGTTCTTC. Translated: CASSALEGAEQFF.

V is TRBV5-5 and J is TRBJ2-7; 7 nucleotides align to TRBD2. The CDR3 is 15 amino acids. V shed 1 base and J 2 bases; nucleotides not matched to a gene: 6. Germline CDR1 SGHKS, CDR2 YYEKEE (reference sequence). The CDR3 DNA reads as TGTGCCAGCAGCTTGAGCCTAGCGGTCCCCTACGAGCAGTACGTC. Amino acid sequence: CASSLSLAVPYEQYV.

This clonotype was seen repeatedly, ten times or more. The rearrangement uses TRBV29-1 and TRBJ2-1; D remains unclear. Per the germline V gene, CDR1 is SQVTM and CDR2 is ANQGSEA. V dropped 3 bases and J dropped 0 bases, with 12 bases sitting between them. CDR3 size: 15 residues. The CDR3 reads CSVDWEWTSYNEQFF. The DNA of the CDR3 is TGCAGCGTTGACTGGGAATGGACCTCCTACAATGAGCAGTTCTTC.

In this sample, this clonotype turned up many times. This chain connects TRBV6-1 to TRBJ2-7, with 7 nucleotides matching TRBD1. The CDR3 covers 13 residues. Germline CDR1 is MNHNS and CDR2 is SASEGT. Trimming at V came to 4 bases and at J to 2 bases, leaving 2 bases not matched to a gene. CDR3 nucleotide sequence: TGTGCCAGCAGTGGACAGGGAACCTACGAGCAGTACTTC. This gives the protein CASSGQGTYEQYF.

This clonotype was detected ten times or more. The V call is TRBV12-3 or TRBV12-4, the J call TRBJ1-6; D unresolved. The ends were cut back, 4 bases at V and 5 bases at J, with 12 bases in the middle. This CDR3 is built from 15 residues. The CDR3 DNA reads TGTGCCAGCAGTTGGGCGGGGAGAAATAATTCACCCCTCCACTTT. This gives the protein CASSWAGRNNSPLHF.

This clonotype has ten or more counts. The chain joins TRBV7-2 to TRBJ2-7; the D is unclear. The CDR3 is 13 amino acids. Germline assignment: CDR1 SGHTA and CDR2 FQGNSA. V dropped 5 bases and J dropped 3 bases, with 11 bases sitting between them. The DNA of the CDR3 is TGTGCCAGCAGCCCTCATTACGGCTACGAGCAGTACTTC. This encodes CASSPHYGYEQYF.

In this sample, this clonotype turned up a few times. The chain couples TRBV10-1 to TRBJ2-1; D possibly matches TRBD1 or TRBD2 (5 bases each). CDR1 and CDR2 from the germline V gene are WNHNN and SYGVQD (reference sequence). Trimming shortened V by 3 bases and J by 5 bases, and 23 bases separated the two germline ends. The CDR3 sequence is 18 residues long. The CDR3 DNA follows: TGCGCCAGCAGTGATGGCGGACGAATTGGGGGTTATCACAATGAGCAGTTCTTC. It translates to CASSDGGRIGGYHNEQFF.

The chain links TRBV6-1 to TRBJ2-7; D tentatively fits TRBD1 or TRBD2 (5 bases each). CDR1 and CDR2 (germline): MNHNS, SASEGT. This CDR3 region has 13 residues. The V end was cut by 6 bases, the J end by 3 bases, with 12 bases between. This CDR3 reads CASRQTGHYEQYV. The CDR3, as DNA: TGTGCCAGCAGGCAGACGGGGCACTACGAGCAGTACGTC.

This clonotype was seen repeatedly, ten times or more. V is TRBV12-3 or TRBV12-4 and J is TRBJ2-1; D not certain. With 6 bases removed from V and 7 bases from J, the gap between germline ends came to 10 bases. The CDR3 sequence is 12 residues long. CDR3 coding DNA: TGTGCCAGCAGCGAAATTAGAAATGAGCAGTTCTTC. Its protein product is CASSEIRNEQFF.

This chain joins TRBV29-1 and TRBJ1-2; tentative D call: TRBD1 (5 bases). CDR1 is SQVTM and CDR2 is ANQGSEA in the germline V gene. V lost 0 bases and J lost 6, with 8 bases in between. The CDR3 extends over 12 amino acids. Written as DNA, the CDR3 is TGCAGCGTTGAAGATTGGGGCCATGGCTACACCTTC. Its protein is CSVEDWGHGYTF.

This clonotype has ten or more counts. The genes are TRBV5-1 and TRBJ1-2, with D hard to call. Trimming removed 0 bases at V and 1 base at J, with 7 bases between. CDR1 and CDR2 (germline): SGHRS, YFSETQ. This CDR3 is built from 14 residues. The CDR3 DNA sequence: TGCGCCAGCAGCTTGGACAGCCGTAACTATGGCTACACCTTC. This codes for CASSLDSRNYGYTF.